The sequence of this T cell receptor beta chain was determined in a study of cytomegalovirus exposure and HLA in healthy donors. Study background: The same platform used for the 666 first-cohort repertoires was also used for the 100 to 150 validation repertoires, as a later analysis reported. Findings and limits, study-wide: Associated with cytomegalovirus, according to the listing, were around 170 TCR beta chains.

Libraries were prepared by immunoSEQ multiplex PCR; TCRdb keeps only in-frame clonotypes and omits some of them. The table has 180,000 or so clones, about 87% seen once; the top ten hold 1.4%. Trimming pared 4 bases from V and 1 base from J, leaving 7 bases between. CDR1 is MNHNS and CDR2 is SASEGT in the germline V gene. The CDR3 totals 13 residues. Worth noting for this clone: Its antigen is unidentified.

The rearrangement joins TRBV6-1 to TRBJ1-2; D ambiguous. Sequencing was carried out using PBMCs. This clonotype was sampled from a woman in her twenties or thirties in good health and CMV-seronegative. Written as DNA, the CDR3 is TGTGCCAGCAGTGGTCAGTTTAACTATGGCTACACCTTC. As protein: CASSGQFNYGYTF.